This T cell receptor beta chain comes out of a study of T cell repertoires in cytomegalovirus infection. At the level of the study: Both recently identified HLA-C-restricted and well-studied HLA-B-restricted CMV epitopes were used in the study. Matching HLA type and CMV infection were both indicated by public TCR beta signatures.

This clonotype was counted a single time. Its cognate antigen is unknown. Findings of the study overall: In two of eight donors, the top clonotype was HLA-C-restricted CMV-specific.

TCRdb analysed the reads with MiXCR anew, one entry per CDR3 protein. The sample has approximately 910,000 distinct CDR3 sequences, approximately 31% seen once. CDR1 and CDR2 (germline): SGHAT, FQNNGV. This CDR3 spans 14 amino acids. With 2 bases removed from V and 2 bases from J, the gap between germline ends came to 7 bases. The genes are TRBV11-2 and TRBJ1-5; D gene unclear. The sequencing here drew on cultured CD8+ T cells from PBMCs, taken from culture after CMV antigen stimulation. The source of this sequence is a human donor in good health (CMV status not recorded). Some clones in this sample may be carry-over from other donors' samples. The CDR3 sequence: CASSLNWGNQPQHF. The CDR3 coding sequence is TGTGCCAGCAGCTTAAATTGGGGCAATCAGCCCCAGCATTTT.